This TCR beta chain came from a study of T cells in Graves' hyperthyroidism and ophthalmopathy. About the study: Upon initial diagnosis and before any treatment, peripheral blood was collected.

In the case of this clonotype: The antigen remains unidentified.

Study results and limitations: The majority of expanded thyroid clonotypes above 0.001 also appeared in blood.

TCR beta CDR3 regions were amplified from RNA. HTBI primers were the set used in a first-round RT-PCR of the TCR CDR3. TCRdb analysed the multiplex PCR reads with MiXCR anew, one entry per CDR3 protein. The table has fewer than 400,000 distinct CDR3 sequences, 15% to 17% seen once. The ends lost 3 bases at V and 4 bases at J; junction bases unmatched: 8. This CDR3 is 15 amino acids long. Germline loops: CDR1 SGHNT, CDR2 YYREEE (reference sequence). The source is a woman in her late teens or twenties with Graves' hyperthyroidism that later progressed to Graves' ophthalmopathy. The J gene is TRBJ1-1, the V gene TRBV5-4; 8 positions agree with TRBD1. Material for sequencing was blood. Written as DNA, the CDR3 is TGTGCCAGCAGCTCTCCAGGGGGCTTGGTCACTGAAGCTTTCTTT. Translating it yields CASSSPGGLVTEAFF.